The rows below give T cell receptor beta chains drawn from one sample of a study of T cells in Graves' hyperthyroidism and ophthalmopathy. TCRdb analysed the multiplex PCR reads with MiXCR anew, one entry per CDR3 protein. Of approximately 400,000 distinct CDR3 sequences in the sample, more than 11% were seen once. Sample: blood. The source is an older woman with Graves' hyperthyroidism. The CDR3 runs from the conserved cysteine through the conserved F or W. D genes are given only for firm matches. Clone size is given for some rows only: seen once, a few or many times, or a class if the clone is expanded.

D gene	V gene	clone size	J gene	CDR3 DNA	CDR3 protein
NA	TRBV28	few	TRBJ1-5	TGTGCCAGCAGTATGCAGATAAGCAATCAGCCCCAGCATTTT	CASSMQISNQPQHF
TRBD1	TRBV5-6	many	TRBJ1-1	TGTGCCAGCAGCCGAGGACAGGGGTTAGAAGCTTTCTTT	CASSRGQGLEAFF
NA	TRBV3-1	many	TRBJ2-7	TGTGCCAGCAGACAAGGGGGGTTCGGCTCCCAGTACGAGCAGTACTTC	CASRQGGFGSQYEQYF
NA	TRBV5-1	NA	TRBJ2-3	TGCGCCAGCAGCTTGGGTGACTGGGCAGGGGGCACAGATACGCAGTATTTT	CASSLGDWAGGTDTQYF
NA	TRBV6-2/TRBV6-3	few	TRBJ2-3	TGTGCCAGCACTCCACTAGCCGTCGGTGCAGATACGCAGTATTTT	CASTPLAVGADTQYF
NA	TRBV5-1	few	TRBJ2-6	TGCGCCAGCTGCCGCGTTGTTTCCTCTGGGGCCAACGTCCTGACTTTC	CASCRVVSSGANVLTF
NA	TRBV2	many	TRBJ2-3	TGTGCCAGCACCCCACGGGGAAGCACAGATACGCAGTATTTT	CASTPRGSTDTQYF
NA	TRBV28	many	TRBJ1-1	TGTGCCAGCCCCCCGGATGACAGGACATACTGGAACACTGAAGCTTTCTTT	CASPPDDRTYWNTEAFF
TRBD2	TRBV11-1	many	TRBJ2-7	TGTGCCAGCAGCCCGTGGACCCCCAGCGGGATATCCTACGAGCAGTACTTC	CASSPWTPSGISYEQYF
NA	TRBV28	few	TRBJ2-7	TGTGCCAGCTATAGCTCCTACGAGCAGTACTTC	CASYSSYEQYF
NA	TRBV10-3	many	TRBJ1-1	TGTGCCATCAGTGGGCCGAGTTCTCAGAACACTGAAGCTTTCTTT	CAISGPSSQNTEAFF
NA	TRBV4-2	NA	TRBJ1-2	TGTGCCAGCAGCCAAGATGGAGCACGGGACTATGGCTACACCTTC	CASSQDGARDYGYTF
TRBD1	TRBV11-2	many	TRBJ1-2	TGTGCCAGCAGCTTAGATACAGGGGCGGATTTTTATGGCTACACCTTC	CASSLDTGADFYGYTF
NA	TRBV28	many	TRBJ2-3	TGTGCCAGCAGTTTTCTAGCGGATACGCAGTATTTT	CASSFLADTQYF
NA	TRBV12-3/TRBV12-4	NA	TRBJ1-3	TGTGCCAGCAGTTTGCTTTGGGGCACCATATATTTT	CASSLLWGTIYF
NA	TRBV7-3	NA	TRBJ2-1	TGTGCCAGCAGCCCCGTTGCGTTGAGTTTCTCCTACAATGAGCAGTTCTTC	CASSPVALSFSYNEQFF